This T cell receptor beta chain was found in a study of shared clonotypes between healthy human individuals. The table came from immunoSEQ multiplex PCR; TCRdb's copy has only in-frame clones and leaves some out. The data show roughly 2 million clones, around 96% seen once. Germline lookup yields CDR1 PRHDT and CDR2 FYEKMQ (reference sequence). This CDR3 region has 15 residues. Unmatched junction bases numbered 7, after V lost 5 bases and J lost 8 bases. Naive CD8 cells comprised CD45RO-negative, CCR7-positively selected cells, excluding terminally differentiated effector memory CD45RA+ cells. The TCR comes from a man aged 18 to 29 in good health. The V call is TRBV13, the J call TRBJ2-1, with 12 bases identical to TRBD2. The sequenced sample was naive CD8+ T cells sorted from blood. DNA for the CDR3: TGTGCCAGCAGCCGTTCTAGCGGGGGGGCTGATGAGCAGTTCTTC. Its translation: CASSRSSGGADEQFF.